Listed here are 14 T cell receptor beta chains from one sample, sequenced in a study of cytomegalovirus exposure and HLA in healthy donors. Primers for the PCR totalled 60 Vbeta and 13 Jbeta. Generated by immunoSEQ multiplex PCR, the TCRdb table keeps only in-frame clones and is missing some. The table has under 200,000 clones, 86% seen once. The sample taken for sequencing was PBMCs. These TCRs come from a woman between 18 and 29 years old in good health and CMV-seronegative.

The CDR3: CASSQSSVREAFF. The CDR3 DNA follows: TGCGCCAGCAGTCAATCTTCGGTGCGTGAAGCTTTCTTT. V and J are TRBV23-1 and TRBJ1-1; no reliable D call. TRBV23-1 is an ORF, and what it does is uncertain. Deletions cut 0 bases from V and 7 bases from J, with 9 bases between. This CDR3 has 13 residues.

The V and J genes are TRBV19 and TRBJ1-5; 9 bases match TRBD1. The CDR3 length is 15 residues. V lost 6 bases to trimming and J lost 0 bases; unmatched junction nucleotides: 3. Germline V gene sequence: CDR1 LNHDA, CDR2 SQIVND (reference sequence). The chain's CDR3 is CASSTGGRSNQPQHF. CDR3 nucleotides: TGTGCCAGTAGCACAGGGGGCCGTAGCAATCAGCCCCAGCATTTT.

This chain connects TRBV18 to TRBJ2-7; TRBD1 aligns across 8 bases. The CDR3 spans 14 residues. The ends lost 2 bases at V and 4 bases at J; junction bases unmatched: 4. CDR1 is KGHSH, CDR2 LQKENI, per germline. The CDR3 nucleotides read TGTGCCAGCTCACCAAGGACAGGGTCTTACGAGCAGTACTTC. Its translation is CASSPRTGSYEQYF.

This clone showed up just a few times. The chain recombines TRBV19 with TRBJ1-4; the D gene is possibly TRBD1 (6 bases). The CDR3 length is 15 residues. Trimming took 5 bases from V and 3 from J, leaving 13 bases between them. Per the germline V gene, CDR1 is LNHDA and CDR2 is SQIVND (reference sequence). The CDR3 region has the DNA TGTGCCAGTAGTGGGGGCTTTCGTCCTAATGAAAAACTGTTTTTT. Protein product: CASSGGFRPNEKLFF.

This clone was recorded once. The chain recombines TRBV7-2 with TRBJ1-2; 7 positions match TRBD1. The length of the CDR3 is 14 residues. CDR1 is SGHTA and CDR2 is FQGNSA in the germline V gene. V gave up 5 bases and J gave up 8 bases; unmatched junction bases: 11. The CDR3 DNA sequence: TGTGCCAGCAGCCCCCGGACAGGAAGGATAGGCTACACCTTC. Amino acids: CASSPRTGRIGYTF.

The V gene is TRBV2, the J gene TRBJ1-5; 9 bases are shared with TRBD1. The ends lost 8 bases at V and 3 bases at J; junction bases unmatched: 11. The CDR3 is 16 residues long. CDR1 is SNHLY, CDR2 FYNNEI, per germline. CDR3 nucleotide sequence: TGTGCCAGCCGAAAATCAGGACAGGGGTTCAATCAGCCCCAGCATTTT. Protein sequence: CASRKSGQGFNQPQHF.

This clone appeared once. CDR3 protein: CASSRDRGPVTYNEQFF. The CDR3 DNA sequence: TGTGCCAGCAGCCGGGACAGGGGACCCGTCACTTACAATGAGCAGTTCTTC. V and J are TRBV7-9 and TRBJ2-1; TRBD1 matches at 10 bases. CDR1 SEHNR and CDR2 FQNEAQ come from the germline V gene (reference sequence). J lost 4 bases, V lost 5 bases, and 11 bases had no gene match. There are 17 residues in the CDR3. The full variable domain, completed using reference TRBV7-9 and TRBJ2-1, is DTGVSQNPRHKITKRGQNVTFRCDPISEHNRLYWYRQTLGQGPEFLTYFQNEAQLEKSRLLSDRFSAERPKGSFSTLEIQRTEQGDSAMYLCASSRDRGPVTYNEQFFGPGTRLTVL.

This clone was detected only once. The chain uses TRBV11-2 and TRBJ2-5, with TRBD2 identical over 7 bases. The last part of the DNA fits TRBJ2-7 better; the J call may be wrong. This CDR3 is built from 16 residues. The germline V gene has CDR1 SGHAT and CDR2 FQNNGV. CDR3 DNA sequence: TGTGCCAGCAGCTCTACGCCAGCGGGGAGCTCCTACGAGCAGTACTTC. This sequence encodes CASSSTPAGSSYEQYF.

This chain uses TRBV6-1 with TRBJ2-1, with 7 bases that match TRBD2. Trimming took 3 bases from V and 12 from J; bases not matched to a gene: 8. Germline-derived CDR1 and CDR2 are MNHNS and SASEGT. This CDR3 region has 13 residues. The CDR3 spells CASSETRSGGQFF. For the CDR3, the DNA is TGTGCCAGCAGTGAGACAAGGTCGGGGGGGCAGTTCTTC.

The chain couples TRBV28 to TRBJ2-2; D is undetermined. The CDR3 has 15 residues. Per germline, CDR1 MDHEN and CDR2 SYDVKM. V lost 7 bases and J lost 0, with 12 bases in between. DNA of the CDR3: TGTGCCAGCATGAGTTCGGTTGCGAACACCGGGGAGCTGTTTTTT. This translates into CASMSSVANTGELFF.

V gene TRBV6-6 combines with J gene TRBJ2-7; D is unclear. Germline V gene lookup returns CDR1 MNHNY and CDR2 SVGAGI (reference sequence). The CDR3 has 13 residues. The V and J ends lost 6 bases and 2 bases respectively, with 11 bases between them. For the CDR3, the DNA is TGTGCCAGCAGATTACTGCAAACCTACGAGCAGTACTTC. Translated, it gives CASRLLQTYEQYF.

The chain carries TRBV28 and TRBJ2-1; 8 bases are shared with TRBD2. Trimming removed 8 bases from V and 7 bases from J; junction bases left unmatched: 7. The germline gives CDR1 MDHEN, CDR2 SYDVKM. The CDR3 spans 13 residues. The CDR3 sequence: CASPGTRINEQFF. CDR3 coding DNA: TGTGCCAGCCCTGGGACTAGAATAAATGAGCAGTTCTTC.

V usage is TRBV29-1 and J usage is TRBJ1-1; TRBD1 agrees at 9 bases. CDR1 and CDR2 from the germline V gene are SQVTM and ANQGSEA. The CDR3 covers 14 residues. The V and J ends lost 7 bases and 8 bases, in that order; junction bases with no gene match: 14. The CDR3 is CSGLPGQGKSEAFF. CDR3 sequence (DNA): TGCAGCGGCCTACCGGGACAGGGCAAATCCGAAGCTTTCTTT.

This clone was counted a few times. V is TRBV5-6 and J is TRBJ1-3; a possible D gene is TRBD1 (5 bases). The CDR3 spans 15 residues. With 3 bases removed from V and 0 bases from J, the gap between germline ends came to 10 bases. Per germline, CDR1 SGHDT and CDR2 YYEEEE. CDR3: CASSSLDSSGNTIYF. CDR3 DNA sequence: TGTGCCAGCAGCTCCCTAGACAGCTCTGGAAACACCATATATTTT.